Listed below are T cell receptor beta chains from one sample, sequenced in a study of lymphopenia after photon versus proton radiotherapy. Sequenced by immunoSEQ multiplex PCR; TCRdb stores in-frame clones only, minus some. Among 55,000 to 70,000 clones listed, 70% to 90% were seen once. This sample comprised peripheral blood, obtained from a patient treated with photon-based radiotherapy. Receptor source: a man aged 40-55 years with gastric cancer. The CDR3 runs from the conserved cysteine through the conserved F or W. Each record gives: V gene, J gene, CDR3 length, CDR3 protein.

TRBV7-9	TRBJ2-3	15	CASSRDRGGADTQYF
TRBV20-1	TRBJ2-7	11	CSATRPPEQYF
TRBV19	TRBJ1-1	14	CASSPTDRPNEAFF
TRBV28	TRBJ1-1	16	CASSSTGGVVNTEAFF
TRBV7-6	TRBJ2-2	14	CASSSSGRLGELFF
TRBV30	TRBJ1-4	14	CAWSPDRGFEKLFF
TRBV18	TRBJ1-5	13	CASSPPGNQPQHF
TRBV9	TRBJ2-3	14	CASARWGGQDTQYF
TRBV30	TRBJ1-2	14	CAWSWGGQGSGYTF
TRBV11-2	TRBJ1-1	11	CASSLQGAAFF
TRBV30	TRBJ1-6	12	CAWSPDNSPLHF
TRBV29-1	TRBJ1-1	15	CSVDGEGQGNTEAFF
TRBV19	TRBJ2-6	16	CASSMGQISGANVLTF
TRBV7-3	TRBJ2-1	14	CASSDRTGNNEQFF
TRBV4-2	TRBJ2-2	15	CASSQQFRGSGELFF
TRBV18	TRBJ1-6	15	CASSPGHIKNSPLHF
TRBV27	TRBJ2-7	10	CASSPYEQYF
TRBV5-4	TRBJ1-2	13	CASSLVTNYGYTF
TRBV7-9	TRBJ1-2	14	CASSTRDTIYGYTF
TRBV7-9	TRBJ1-1	16	CASSSAGEGRRGEAFF
TRBV11-2	TRBJ2-7	16	CASSLTPAGGSYEQYF
TRBV30	TRBJ2-3	14	CAWSTGAVTDTQYF
TRBV7-8	TRBJ2-1	19	CASSSPMVAGGRLINEQFF
TRBV7-9	TRBJ2-2	13	CASSLSGTGELFF
TRBV5-1	TRBJ2-5	14	CASSGFGESGTQYF
TRBV4-1	TRBJ2-7	15	CASSQDETSLYEQYF
TRBV11-2	TRBJ2-7	14	CATQLGGLSYEQYF
TRBV5-6	TRBJ2-7	13	CASSSGTSYEQYF
TRBV2	TRBJ2-5	16	CASSDTRTDYQETQYF
TRBV12-5	TRBJ2-5	16	CASGLFARQGRQTQYF
TRBV6-5	TRBJ2-7	11	CASSRDAEQYF
TRBV14	TRBJ1-6	13	CASSRGQNSPLHF
TRBV6-5	TRBJ1-2	15	CASSLGDRGRHGYTF
TRBV7-3	TRBJ1-5	13	CASSPDSNQPQHF
TRBV7-2	TRBJ2-3	14	CASSFRGVGDTQYF
TRBV2	TRBJ1-6	11	CASSESVPLHF
TRBV10-3	TRBJ2-7	13	CAISDRRRYEQYF
TRBV2	TRBJ1-4	14	CASSEVSGREKLFF
TRBV6-5	TRBJ2-3	14	CASREAGTKDTQYF
TRBV5-5	TRBJ1-1	16	CASSSQTGTQIAEAFF
TRBV7-9	TRBJ2-7	15	CASSPGGLAIYEQYF
TRBV5-1	TRBJ2-7	14	CASKGTGAWDEQYF
TRBV6-1	TRBJ2-5	16	CASSERGMGGQETQYF
TRBV9	TRBJ2-3	16	CASSPRLAGGTDTQYF
TRBV12-5	TRBJ2-5	16	CASGLAPAGGQETQYF
TRBV4-1	TRBJ1-4	14	CASSQAGADEKLFF
TRBV7-2	TRBJ1-2	13	CASSLAMFGTYTF
TRBV2	TRBJ2-3	18	CASRTGTSGPRSTDTQYF
TRBV30	TRBJ1-2	14	CAWSPGTGDYGYTF
TRBV14	TRBJ2-7	13	CASSRATSERQYF
TRBV13	TRBJ2-2	13	CASSLRGTGELFF
TRBV7-2	TRBJ1-3	14	CASSLALFGNTIYF
TRBV11-2	TRBJ2-5	14	CASSLVAGGETQYF
TRBV1	TRBJ1-4	18	CTSSHNRDRERGNEKLFF
TRBV5-1	TRBJ2-2	15	CASSYGTVGVGELFF
TRBV2	TRBJ2-7	10	CASSYYEQYF
TRBV2	TRBJ2-1	15	CASTAGGGTTHEQFF
TRBV19	TRBJ1-1	13	CASSIKGVTEAFF
TRBV6-1	TRBJ2-6	17	CASSVEGPRVGANVLTF